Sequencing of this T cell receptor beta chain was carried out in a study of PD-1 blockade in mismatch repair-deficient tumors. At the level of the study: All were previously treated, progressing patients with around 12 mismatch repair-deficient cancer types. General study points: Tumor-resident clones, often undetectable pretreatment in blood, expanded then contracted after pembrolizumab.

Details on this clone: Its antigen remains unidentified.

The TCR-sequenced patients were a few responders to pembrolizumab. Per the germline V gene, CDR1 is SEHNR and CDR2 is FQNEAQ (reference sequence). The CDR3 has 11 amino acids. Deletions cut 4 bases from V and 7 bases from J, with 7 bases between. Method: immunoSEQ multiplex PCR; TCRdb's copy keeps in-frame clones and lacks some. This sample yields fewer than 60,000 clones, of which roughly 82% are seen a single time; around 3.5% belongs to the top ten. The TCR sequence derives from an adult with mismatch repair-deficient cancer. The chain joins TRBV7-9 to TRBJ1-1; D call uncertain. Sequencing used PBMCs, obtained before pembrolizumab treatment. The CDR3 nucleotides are TGTGCCAGCAGCTCTAAGGGTGAAGCTTTCTTT. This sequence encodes CASSSKGEAFF.